This is a list of T cell receptor beta chains from one sample in a study of CD8+CD57+ T cells in acquired aplastic anemia. TCRdb recomputed calls from the reads with MiXCR, one row per CDR3 protein. Here the sample spans 150,000 to 200,000 distinct CDR3 sequences, 40% to 55% being singletons. Sequenced material: sorted CD4+, CD8+, or CD8+CD57+ T cells (not recorded which) from PBMCs. The source of these receptors is a human donor with aplastic anemia. CDR3s include the opening cysteine and the closing phenylalanine or tryptophan. The order of the fields is V gene, clone size, J gene, D gene, CDR3 DNA, CDR3 protein. The D gene is left open where the match is weak. Rows may omit the clone size; those that give it use once, few, many or a size class.

V: TRBV15; size: .; J: TRBJ1-1; D: .; DNA: TGTGCCACCAGCAGAGCAACGATGGGTGAGGCTGAAGCTTTCTTT; CDR3: CATSRATMGEAEAFF
V: TRBV14; size: .; J: TRBJ2-7; D: .; DNA: TGTGCCAGCAGCCCGCACGCTAGCCAAGGCGAGCAGTACTTC; CDR3: CASSPHASQGEQYF
V: TRBV2; size: .; J: TRBJ2-7; D: .; DNA: TGTGCCAGCAGCCTCGGAAGATACGAGCAGTACTTC; CDR3: CASSLGRYEQYF
V: TRBV25-1; size: .; J: TRBJ2-7; D: .; DNA: TGTGCCAGCAGTTATTTCGGCTCCCGATACGAGCAGTACTTC; CDR3: CASSYFGSRYEQYF
V: TRBV7-3; size: many; J: TRBJ1-1; D: .; DNA: TGTGCCAGCAGCTTCAACGGGGACACTGAAGCTTTCTTT; CDR3: CASSFNGDTEAFF
V: TRBV5-1; size: many; J: TRBJ2-5; D: TRBD2; DNA: TGCGCCAGCAGCTTGGCCGAGTATAGCGGGGGACAAGAGACCCAGTACTTC; CDR3: CASSLAEYSGGQETQYF
V: TRBV7-3; size: many; J: TRBJ1-6; D: .; DNA: TGTGCCAGCAGTGCGGACAGTTATAATTCACCCCTCCACTTT; CDR3: CASSADSYNSPLHF
V: TRBV20-1; size: .; J: TRBJ1-1; D: .; DNA: TGCAGTGCCACCTGGAACACTGAAGCTTTCTTT; CDR3: CSATWNTEAFF
V: TRBV7-9; size: .; J: TRBJ1-6; D: .; DNA: TGTGCCAGCAGCCTCCACAAGGGCGCGAATTCACCCCTCCACTTT; CDR3: CASSLHKGANSPLHF
V: TRBV2; size: few; J: TRBJ2-2; D: .; DNA: TGTGCCAGCATGGCTCAACAGAACACCGGGGAGCTGTTTTTT; CDR3: CASMAQQNTGELFF
V: TRBV5-5; size: many; J: TRBJ2-2; D: .; DNA: TGTGCCAGCAGCTCATGGGGGCCAACCGGGGAGCTGTTTTTT; CDR3: CASSSWGPTGELFF
V: TRBV6-1; size: many; J: TRBJ2-7; D: .; DNA: TGTGCCAGCACCCCGGGCCCAGGACGGGAGCAGTACTTC; CDR3: CASTPGPGREQYF
V: TRBV3-1; size: .; J: TRBJ2-2; D: .; DNA: TGTGCCAGCGAACCGGGGTCCACCGGGGAGCTGTTTTTT; CDR3: CASEPGSTGELFF
V: TRBV24-1; size: .; J: TRBJ2-1; D: .; DNA: TGTGCCACCAGTGACCCCTTAACAGGAGCGAATAAGCAGTTCTTC; CDR3: CATSDPLTGANKQFF
V: TRBV19; size: .; J: TRBJ1-2; D: TRBD1; DNA: TGTGCCAGTCGCTCCGGGACAGGGGGTGGCTACACCTTC; CDR3: CASRSGTGGGYTF
V: TRBV7-2; size: many; J: TRBJ2-2; D: TRBD2; DNA: TGTGCCAGCAGCTCACGGGGGGGCCAGTCCGGGGAGCTGTTTTTT; CDR3: CASSSRGGQSGELFF
V: TRBV6-5; size: many; J: TRBJ2-7; D: TRBD1; DNA: TGTGCCAGCAGTCGGACAGGGGACCCCTACGAGCAGTACTTC; CDR3: CASSRTGDPYEQYF
V: TRBV24-1; size: .; J: TRBJ2-3; D: TRBD2; DNA: TGTGCCACCAGTGACCTACTAGCGGGACCAGATACGCAGTATTTT; CDR3: CATSDLLAGPDTQYF
V: TRBV2; size: .; J: TRBJ1-1; D: .; DNA: TGTGCCAGCAGTGTAATACAGATGAACACTGAAGCTTTCTTT; CDR3: CASSVIQMNTEAFF
V: TRBV19; size: .; J: TRBJ1-5; D: TRBD1; DNA: TGTGCCACCCTGGACAGGCGAAACAATCAGCCCCAGCATTTT; CDR3: CATLDRRNNQPQHF
V: TRBV5-1; size: many; J: TRBJ1-3; D: TRBD1; DNA: TGCGCCAGCAGCGGGGGGACAGTGGCGCCCCTAGGAAACACCATATATTTT; CDR3: CASSGGTVAPLGNTIYF
V: TRBV12-5; size: many; J: TRBJ2-3; D: .; DNA: TGTGCTAGTGGTCCCTCGAGTTTGCGGAGCACAGATACGCAGTATTTT; CDR3: CASGPSSLRSTDTQYF
V: TRBV6-5; size: many; J: TRBJ2-5; D: TRBD1; DNA: TGTGCCAGCAGACCTAAATGGACAGGGTTGGAGACCCAGTACTTC; CDR3: CASRPKWTGLETQYF
V: TRBV15; size: .; J: TRBJ2-5; D: .; DNA: TGTGCCACCAGCAGAGGGGAGACCCAGTACTTC; CDR3: CATSRGETQYF
V: TRBV5-4; size: many; J: TRBJ2-3; D: .; DNA: TGTGCCAGCAGCGCCGTGGGTGGGTTCGAGGATACGCAGTATTTT; CDR3: CASSAVGGFEDTQYF
V: TRBV20-1; size: .; J: TRBJ2-7; D: .; DNA: TGCAGTGCAACTCGGGACGGAAACTACGAGCAGTACTTC; CDR3: CSATRDGNYEQYF
V: TRBV6-2/TRBV6-3; size: few; J: TRBJ2-1; D: TRBD1; DNA: TGTGCCAGCGGACAGGGTCTTGAGCAGTTCTTC; CDR3: CASGQGLEQFF
V: TRBV7-2; size: .; J: TRBJ2-7; D: .; DNA: TGTGCCAGCAGCCTACGAACCTCCTGCGAGCAGCACTTC; CDR3: CASSLRTSCEQHF
V: TRBV9; size: few; J: TRBJ2-5; D: .; DNA: TGTGCCAGCAGCGGGGGGGGCGAGGAGACCCAGTACTTC; CDR3: CASSGGGEETQYF
V: TRBV11-3; size: many; J: TRBJ2-5; D: .; DNA: TGTGCCAGCAGCGCACATTGGGGGGCGAGAGAGACCCAGTACTTC; CDR3: CASSAHWGARETQYF
V: TRBV10-2; size: many; J: TRBJ1-3; D: TRBD1; DNA: TGCGCCAGCAGGGACTCCGGGACAGCCTCTGGAAACACCATATATTTT; CDR3: CASRDSGTASGNTIYF
V: TRBV19; size: .; J: TRBJ2-3; D: TRBD2; DNA: TGTGCCAGTAGTCTAGCGGCAATTTACACAGATACGCAGTACTTT; CDR3: CASSLAAIYTDTQYF
V: TRBV4-2; size: many; J: TRBJ1-2; D: TRBD1; DNA: TGTGCCAGCAGCCAACCGGGACAGGGACTAGCCTATGGCTACACCTTC; CDR3: CASSQPGQGLAYGYTF
V: TRBV5-1; size: .; J: TRBJ1-1; D: .; DNA: TGTGCCAGCAGCGTTCAGGCAACTGAAGCTTTCTTT; CDR3: CASSVQATEAFF
V: TRBV7-2; size: many; J: TRBJ2-3; D: TRBD2; DNA: TGTGCCAGCAGCTTAGGGCGGGGGTCAGATACGCAGTATTTT; CDR3: CASSLGRGSDTQYF
V: TRBV7-9; size: .; J: TRBJ2-7; D: TRBD2; DNA: TGTGCCAGCAGCTACGGGACTAGCGGGGTCTACGAGCAGTACTTC; CDR3: CASSYGTSGVYEQYF
V: TRBV5-4; size: many; J: TRBJ1-6; D: .; DNA: TGTGCCAGCAGCTTGGGCAGTGCCTATAATTCACCCCTCCACTTT; CDR3: CASSLGSAYNSPLHF
V: TRBV9; size: .; J: TRBJ2-1; D: .; DNA: TGTGCCAGCAGCGTATCGACGGGACAATTAGCCTACAATGAGCAGTTCTTC; CDR3: CASSVSTGQLAYNEQFF
V: TRBV7-2; size: many; J: TRBJ2-6; D: TRBD1; DNA: TGTGCCAGCAGCTTAAGGGCAGGGGGCGAGGGGGCCAACGTCCTGACTTTC; CDR3: CASSLRAGGEGANVLTF
V: TRBV24-1; size: once; J: TRBJ2-2; D: TRBD1; DNA: TGTGCCACCAGTGACCGGGGACAGGGAGCATGGACCGGGGAGCTGTTTTTT; CDR3: CATSDRGQGAWTGELFF
V: TRBV11-2; size: many; J: TRBJ2-3; D: TRBD2; DNA: TGTGCCAGCAGCTTAATTAGCGGGGGTGGGACAGATACGCAGTATTTT; CDR3: CASSLISGGGTDTQYF
V: TRBV6-1; size: many; J: TRBJ2-3; D: TRBD2; DNA: TGTGCCAGCGAAGCGGGGGGGCCAGCAGATACGCAGTATTTT; CDR3: CASEAGGPADTQYF
V: TRBV4-1; size: .; J: TRBJ1-1; D: TRBD1; DNA: TGCTCCAGCAGCCATCTAGGACAGGGGGCCACTGATGCTTTCTTT; CDR3: CSSSHLGQGATDAFF
V: TRBV10-3; size: few; J: TRBJ2-3; D: .; DNA: TGTGCCATCAGTGAGGAGGGTTTTGGGGATACGCAGTATTTT; CDR3: CAISEEGFGDTQYF
V: TRBV6-1; size: .; J: TRBJ1-2; D: TRBD1; DNA: TGTGCCAGCAGGCCCGCCCCGGGCAGGGGGAATGGCTACACCTTC; CDR3: CASRPAPGRGNGYTF
V: TRBV2; size: .; J: TRBJ1-2; D: .; DNA: TGTGCCAGCAGCCCCCGGGGGATCGGCTATGGCTACACCTTC; CDR3: CASSPRGIGYGYTF
V: TRBV2; size: few; J: TRBJ2-5; D: .; DNA: TGTGCCAGCAGTCGGACACTCCCGGCTCGAGAGACCCAGTACTTC; CDR3: CASSRTLPARETQYF
V: TRBV9; size: few; J: TRBJ1-1; D: .; DNA: TGTGCCAGCAGCGTAGCGTCGGGTAGGGACACTGAAGCTTTCTTT; CDR3: CASSVASGRDTEAFF
V: TRBV25-1; size: .; J: TRBJ1-2; D: TRBD1; DNA: TGTGCCAGCAGGGCTCGGACAGGGGGCGCCGGTAACTATGGCTACACCTTC; CDR3: CASRARTGGAGNYGYTF
V: TRBV7-6; size: .; J: TRBJ1-1; D: .; DNA: TGTGCCAGCAGCTCCCCGGGACACCCGAACACTGAAGCTTTCTTT; CDR3: CASSSPGHPNTEAFF